The clone carrying this T cell receptor beta chain was seen at least ten times. Researchers took RNA transcripts and amplified the TCR beta CDR3 regions from them. First-round RT-PCR targeting the TCR CDR3 was performed with the HTBI primer set. Each CDR3 protein gets one entry after TCRdb re-called the multiplex PCR reads with MiXCR. The profile shows roughly 330,000 distinct CDR3 sequences, 16% of them singletons. The data are from a study of T cells in Graves' hyperthyroidism and ophthalmopathy. The overall study: Peripheral blood was drawn at first diagnosis, prior to all treatment.

Diagnoses used clinical symptoms, serum thyroxine and TRAb, thyroid ultrasound and orbital computed tomography. The PBMCs were taken from about 9.7 ml of fresh peripheral blood. The sequence was obtained from a man under 40 with Graves' hyperthyroidism. The sample was blood.

As DNA, the CDR3 is TGCAGCGTTGACTCACTAGCGGGGGCTCTGGATACGCAGTATTTT. Translation gives CSVDSLAGALDTQYF. The chain joins TRBV29-1 to TRBJ2-3, with 11 bases lining up with TRBD2. The CDR3 is made up of 15 amino acids. V lost 3 bases and J lost 6; bases outside the gene matches: 8. The germline V gene has CDR1 SQVTM and CDR2 ANQGSEA.